This TCR beta chain was identified during a study of PD-L1 blockade in urothelial cancer. Study-wide background: Earlier, patients had received 0 to 3 chemotherapy regimens.

With regard to this clone: What it binds is not known.

Profiling relied on immunoSEQ multiplex PCR, and the TCRdb table lists in-frame clones only, not all of them. The sample consists of approximately 24,000 clones, around 85% of them appearing once. Study-level results: Tumor-associated TCR clones expanded more in blood at 3 weeks in patients with durable benefit.

This TCR came from a man aged 45-65 years with urothelial cancer. The sample consisted of PBMCs, taken around atezolizumab (anti-PD-L1) treatment.

The CDR3 sequence is CASSLRKREGYEQYF. CDR3 DNA: TGTGCCAGCAGTTTAAGGAAGCGGGAGGGCTACGAGCAGTACTTC. The chain combines TRBV27 with TRBJ2-7; 10 bases align to TRBD2. V was pared by 2 bases and J by 3 bases, with 4 bases of the junction left unmatched. Germline CDR1 MNHEY, CDR2 SMNVEV (reference sequence). CDR3 length equals 15 residues.